This entry is about one T cell receptor (beta chain). The entry originates in a study of blood T cell repertoires in COVID-19. Whole-study context: Samples representing acute and convalescent COVID-19 were sourced from the United States, Italy and Spain.

This CDR3 region has 17 residues. Looked up from germline, CDR1 is SGHRS and CDR2 is YFSETQ. J was trimmed by 5 bases and V by 0 bases; bases with no gene match: 8. How the authors handled the data: The assay estimated nucleated cells by amplifying reference gene primers. Sequencing used immunoSEQ multiplex PCR; TCRdb keeps in-frame clones, though not all of them. That table is the source of V, J and clone size, and D and trimming were worked out from the DNA. The sample lists over 120,000 clones; roughly 80% were seen once. The sequencing sample was made of peripheral blood. The TCR sequence derives from a human donor in a cohort sampled during active COVID-19. The chain uses TRBV5-1 and TRBJ2-5; 12 bases match TRBD2. The CDR3 here is CASSLDPSGGARETQYF. The CDR3 region has the DNA TGCGCCAGCAGCTTGGATCCTAGCGGGGGGGCCCGGGAGACCCAGTACTTC.